The TCR beta chain under discussion was sequenced for a study of shared clonotypes between healthy human individuals. The study, taken as a whole, reports: Clonotype sharing among the donors was expected to vary with sequencing depth.

Some clones are missing from TCRdb's copy, which holds only in-frame ones; the method was immunoSEQ multiplex PCR. The repertoire includes over 1.4 million clones, 96% of them detected once, and 1.2% sits in the top ten. Regarding this clone: The antigen remains undetermined.

Germline CDR1 reads SGHRS; CDR2 reads YFSETQ. The V gene end was trimmed by 0 bases and the J gene end by 6 bases; junction bases not matched to a gene: 4. The length of the CDR3 is 15 residues. The specimen was naive CD4+ T cells sorted from blood. Subset described: CD45RA+ positively selected. The sequence was obtained from a young man in good health. J is TRBJ2-1 and V is TRBV5-1; 9 positions match TRBD2. The CDR3 reads CASSLVSGSGNEQFF. CDR3 DNA sequence: TGCGCCAGCAGCTTGGTTAGCGGGAGTGGCAATGAGCAGTTCTTC.